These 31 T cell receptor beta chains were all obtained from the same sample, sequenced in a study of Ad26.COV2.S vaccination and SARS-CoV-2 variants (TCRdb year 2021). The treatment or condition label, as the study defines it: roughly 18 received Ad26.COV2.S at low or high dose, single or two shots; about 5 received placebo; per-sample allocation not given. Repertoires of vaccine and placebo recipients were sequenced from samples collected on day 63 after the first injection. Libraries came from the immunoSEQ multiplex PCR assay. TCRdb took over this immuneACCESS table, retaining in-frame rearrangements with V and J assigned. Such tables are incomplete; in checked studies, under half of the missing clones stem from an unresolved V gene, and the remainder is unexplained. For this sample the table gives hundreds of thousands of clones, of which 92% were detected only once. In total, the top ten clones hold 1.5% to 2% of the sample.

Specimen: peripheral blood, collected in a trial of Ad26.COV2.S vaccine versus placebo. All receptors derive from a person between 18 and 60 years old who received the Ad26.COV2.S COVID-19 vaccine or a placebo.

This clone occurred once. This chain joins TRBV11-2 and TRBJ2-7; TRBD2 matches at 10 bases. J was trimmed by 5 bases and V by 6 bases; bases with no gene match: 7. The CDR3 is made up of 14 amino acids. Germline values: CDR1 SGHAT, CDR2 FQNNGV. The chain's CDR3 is CASSQWTSGDEQYF. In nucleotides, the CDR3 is TGTGCCAGCAGTCAATGGACTAGCGGCGACGAGCAGTACTTC.

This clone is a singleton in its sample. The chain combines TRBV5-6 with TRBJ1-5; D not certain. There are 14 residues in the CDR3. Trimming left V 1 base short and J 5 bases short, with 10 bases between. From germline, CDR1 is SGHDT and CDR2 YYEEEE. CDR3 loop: CASSLRGSYQPQHF. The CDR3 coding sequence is TGTGCCAGCAGCTTGCGGGGTTCCTATCAGCCCCAGCATTTT.

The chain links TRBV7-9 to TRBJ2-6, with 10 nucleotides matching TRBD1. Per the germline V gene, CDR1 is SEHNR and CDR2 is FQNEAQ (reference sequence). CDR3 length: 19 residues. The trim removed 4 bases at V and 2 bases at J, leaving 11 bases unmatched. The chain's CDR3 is CASSSPGQGFEAGANVLTF. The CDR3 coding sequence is TGTGCCAGCAGCTCGCCGGGACAGGGGTTTGAGGCTGGGGCCAACGTCCTGACTTTC.

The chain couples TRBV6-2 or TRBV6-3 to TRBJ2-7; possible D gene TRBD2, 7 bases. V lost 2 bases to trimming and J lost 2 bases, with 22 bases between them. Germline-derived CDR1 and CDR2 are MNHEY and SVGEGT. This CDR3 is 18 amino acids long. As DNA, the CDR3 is TGTGCCAGCAGTTACGTCTGGGGGGGCCCCCCCAGGACCTACGAGCAGTACTTC. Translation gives CASSYVWGGPPRTYEQYF.

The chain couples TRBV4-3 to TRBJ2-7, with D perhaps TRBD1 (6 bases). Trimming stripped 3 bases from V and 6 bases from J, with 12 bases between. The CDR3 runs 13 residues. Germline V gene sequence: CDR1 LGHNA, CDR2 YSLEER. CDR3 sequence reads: CASSHTGRGEQYF. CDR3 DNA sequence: TGCGCCAGCAGCCATACAGGGCGAGGCGAGCAGTACTTC.

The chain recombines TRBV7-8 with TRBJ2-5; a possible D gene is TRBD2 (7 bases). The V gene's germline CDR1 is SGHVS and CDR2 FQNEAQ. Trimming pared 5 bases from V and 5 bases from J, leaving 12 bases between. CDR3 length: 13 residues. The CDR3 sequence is CASSTRGGETQYF. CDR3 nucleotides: TGTGCCAGCAGCACTAGGGGGGGGGAGACCCAGTACTTC. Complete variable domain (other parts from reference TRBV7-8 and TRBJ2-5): GAGVSQSPRYKVAKRGQDVALRCDPISGHVSLFWYQQALGQGPEFLTYFQNEAQLDKSGLPSDRFFAERPEGSVSTLKIQRTQQEDSAVYLCASSTRGGETQYFGPGTRLLVL.

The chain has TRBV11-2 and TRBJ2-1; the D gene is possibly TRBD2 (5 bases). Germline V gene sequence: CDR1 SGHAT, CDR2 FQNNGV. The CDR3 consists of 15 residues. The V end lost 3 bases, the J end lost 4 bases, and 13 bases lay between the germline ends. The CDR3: CASSLERILYNEQFF. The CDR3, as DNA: TGTGCCAGCAGCTTGGAGCGGATTCTTTACAATGAGCAGTTCTTC.

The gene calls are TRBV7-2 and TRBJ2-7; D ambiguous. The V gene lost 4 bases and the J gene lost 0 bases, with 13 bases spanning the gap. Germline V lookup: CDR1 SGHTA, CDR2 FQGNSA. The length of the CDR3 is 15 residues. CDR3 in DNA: TGTGCCAGCAGCTCACGGACGCAAAGCTCCTACGAGCAGTACTTC. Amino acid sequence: CASSSRTQSSYEQYF. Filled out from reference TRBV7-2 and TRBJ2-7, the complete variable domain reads GAGVSQSPSNKVTEKGKDVELRCDPISGHTALYWYRQSLGQGLEFLIYFQGNSAPDKSGLPSDRFSAERTGGSVSTLTIQRTQQEDSAVYLCASSSRTQSSYEQYFGPGTRLTVT.

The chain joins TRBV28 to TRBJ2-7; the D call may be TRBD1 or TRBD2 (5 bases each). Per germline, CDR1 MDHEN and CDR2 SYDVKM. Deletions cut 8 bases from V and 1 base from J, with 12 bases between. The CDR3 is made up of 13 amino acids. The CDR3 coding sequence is TGTGCCAGCGGGGGTACTAGGTCCTACGAGCAGTACTTC. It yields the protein CASGGTRSYEQYF.

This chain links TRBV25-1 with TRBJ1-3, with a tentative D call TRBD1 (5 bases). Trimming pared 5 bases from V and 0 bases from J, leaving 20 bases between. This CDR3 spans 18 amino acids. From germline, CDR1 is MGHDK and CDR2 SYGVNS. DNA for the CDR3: TGTGCCAGCAGTCAACACGAGTCCGGGACCAGCTCTGGAAACACCATATATTTT. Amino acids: CASSQHESGTSSGNTIYF.

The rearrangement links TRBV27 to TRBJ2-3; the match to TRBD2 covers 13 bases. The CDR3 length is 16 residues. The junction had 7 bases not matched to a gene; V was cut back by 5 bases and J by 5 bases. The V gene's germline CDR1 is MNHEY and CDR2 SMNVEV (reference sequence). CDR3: CASSLLTSGGQDTQYF. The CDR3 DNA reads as TGTGCCAGCAGTCTCCTGACTAGCGGGGGGCAAGATACGCAGTATTTT.

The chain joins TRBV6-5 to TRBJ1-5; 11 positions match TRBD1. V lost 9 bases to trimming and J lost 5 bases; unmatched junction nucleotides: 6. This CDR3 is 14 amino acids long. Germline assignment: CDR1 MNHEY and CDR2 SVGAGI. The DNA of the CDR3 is TGTGCCAGGGACAGGGGGCATGAAGATCAGCCCCAGCATTTT. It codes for CARDRGHEDQPQHF.

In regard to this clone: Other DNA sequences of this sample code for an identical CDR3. The CDR3 DNA sequence: TGTGCCAGTAGTCCGGGACAGGGAGGGACTGAAGCTTTCTTT. This sequence encodes CASSPGQGGTEAFF. The rearrangement links TRBV19 to TRBJ1-1; 9 positions match TRBD1. This CDR3 contains 14 residues. Looked up from germline, CDR1 is LNHDA and CDR2 is SQIVND (reference sequence). Trimming took 5 bases from V and 5 from J; bases not matched to a gene: 6.

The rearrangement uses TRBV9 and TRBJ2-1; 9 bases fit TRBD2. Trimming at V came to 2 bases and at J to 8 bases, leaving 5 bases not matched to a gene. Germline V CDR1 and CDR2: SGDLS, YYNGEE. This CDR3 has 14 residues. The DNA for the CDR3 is TGTGCCAGCAGCGTCGGACTAGCGAGGGATGAGCAGTTCTTC. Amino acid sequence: CASSVGLARDEQFF.

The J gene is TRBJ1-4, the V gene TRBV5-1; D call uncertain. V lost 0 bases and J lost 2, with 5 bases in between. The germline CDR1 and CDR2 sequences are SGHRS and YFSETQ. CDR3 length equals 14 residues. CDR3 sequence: CASSLEHTNEKLFF. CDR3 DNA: TGCGCCAGCAGCTTGGAGCACACTAATGAAAAACTGTTTTTT.

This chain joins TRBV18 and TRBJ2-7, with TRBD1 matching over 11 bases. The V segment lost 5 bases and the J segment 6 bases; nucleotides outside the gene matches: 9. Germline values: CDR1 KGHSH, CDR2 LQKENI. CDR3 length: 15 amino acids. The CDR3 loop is CASSAGTGGVGEQYF. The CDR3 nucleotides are TGTGCCAGCTCAGCTGGGACAGGGGGAGTCGGCGAGCAGTACTTC.

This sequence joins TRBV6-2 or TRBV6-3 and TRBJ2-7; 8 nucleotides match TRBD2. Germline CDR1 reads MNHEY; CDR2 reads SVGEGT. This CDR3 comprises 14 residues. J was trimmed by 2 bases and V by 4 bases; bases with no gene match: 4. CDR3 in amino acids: CASSLAGTTYEQYF. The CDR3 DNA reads TGTGCCAGCAGTTTAGCGGGGACTACCTACGAGCAGTACTTC.

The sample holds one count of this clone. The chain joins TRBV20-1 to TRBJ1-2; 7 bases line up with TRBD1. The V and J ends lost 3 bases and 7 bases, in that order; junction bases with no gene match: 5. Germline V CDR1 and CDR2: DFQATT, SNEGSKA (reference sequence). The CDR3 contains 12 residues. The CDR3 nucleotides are TGCAGTGCTAGTCCGGGACAGTTTGGCTACACCTTC. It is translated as CSASPGQFGYTF.

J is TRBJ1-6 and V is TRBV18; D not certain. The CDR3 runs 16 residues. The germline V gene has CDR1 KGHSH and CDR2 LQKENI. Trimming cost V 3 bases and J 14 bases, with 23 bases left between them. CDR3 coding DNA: TGTGCCAGCTCACCCTCCAAAAAAATTCTGGTCTCAGCCCTCCACTTT. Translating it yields CASSPSKKILVSALHF.

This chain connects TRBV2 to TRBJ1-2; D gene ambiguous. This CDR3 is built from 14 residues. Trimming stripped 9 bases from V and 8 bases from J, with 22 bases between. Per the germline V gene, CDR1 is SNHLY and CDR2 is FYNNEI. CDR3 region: CARGVDTFLGGYTF. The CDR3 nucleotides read TGTGCCAGGGGTGTTGACACTTTTTTAGGAGGCTACACCTTC.

CDR3 residues: CASSLPPGTGGFTEAFF. The CDR3 bases are TGTGCCAGCAGCTTGCCCCCCGGGACAGGGGGCTTTACTGAAGCTTTCTTT. The chain uses TRBV5-6 and TRBJ1-1; 12 bases are shared with TRBD1. CDR3 length: 17 residues. Losses at the gene ends were 1 base for V and 5 bases for J; bases not matched to a gene: 9. The germline gives CDR1 SGHDT, CDR2 YYEEEE.

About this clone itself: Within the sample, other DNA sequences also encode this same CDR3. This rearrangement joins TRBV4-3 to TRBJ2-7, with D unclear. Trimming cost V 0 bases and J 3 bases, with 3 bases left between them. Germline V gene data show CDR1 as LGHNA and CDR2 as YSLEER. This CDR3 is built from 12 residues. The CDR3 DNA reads TGCGCCAGCAGCCAAGATGGCTACGAGCAGTACTTC. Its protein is CASSQDGYEQYF.

CDR3: CASSLARGSSAYEQYF. CDR3 nucleotide sequence: TGTGCCAGCAGCTTAGCCCGGGGGTCTTCGGCCTACGAGCAGTACTTC. The chain couples TRBV5-5 to TRBJ2-7; possible D gene TRBD2, 6 bases. Trimming took off 2 bases at V and 2 bases at J, with 17 bases between the two ends. The CDR3 extends over 16 amino acids. Per germline, CDR1 SGHKS and CDR2 YYEKEE (reference sequence).

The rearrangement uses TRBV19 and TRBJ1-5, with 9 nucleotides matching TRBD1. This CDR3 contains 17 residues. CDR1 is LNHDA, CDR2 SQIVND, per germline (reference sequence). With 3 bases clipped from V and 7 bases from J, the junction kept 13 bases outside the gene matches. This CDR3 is CASSIYSGTGSYQPQHF. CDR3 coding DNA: TGTGCCAGTAGTATTTACTCCGGGACAGGGTCGTACCAGCCCCAGCATTTT.

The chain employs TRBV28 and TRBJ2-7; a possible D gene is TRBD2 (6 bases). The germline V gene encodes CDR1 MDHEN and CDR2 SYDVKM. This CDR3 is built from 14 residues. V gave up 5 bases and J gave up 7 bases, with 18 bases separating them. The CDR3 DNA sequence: TGTGCCAGCAGTCCCCCTAGCCTGGGGAGGGAGCAGTACTTC. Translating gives CASSPPSLGREQYF.

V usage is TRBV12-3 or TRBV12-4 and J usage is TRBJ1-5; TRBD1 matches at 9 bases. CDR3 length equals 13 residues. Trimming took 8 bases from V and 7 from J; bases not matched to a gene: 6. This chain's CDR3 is CASSSGTGQPQHF. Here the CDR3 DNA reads TGTGCCAGCTCTTCAGGGACAGGGCAGCCCCAGCATTTT.

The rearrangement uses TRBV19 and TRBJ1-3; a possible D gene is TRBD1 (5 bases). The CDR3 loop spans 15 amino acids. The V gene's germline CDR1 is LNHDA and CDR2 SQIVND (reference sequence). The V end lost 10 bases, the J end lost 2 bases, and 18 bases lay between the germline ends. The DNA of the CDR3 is TGTGCCACCACGGGACCCACAGGACCTGGAAACACCATATATTTT. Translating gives CATTGPTGPGNTIYF.

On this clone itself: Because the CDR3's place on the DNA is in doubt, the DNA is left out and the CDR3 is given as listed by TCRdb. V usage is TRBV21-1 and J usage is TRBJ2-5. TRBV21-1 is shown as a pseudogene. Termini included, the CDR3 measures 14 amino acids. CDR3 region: CARFAIGNQETQYF.

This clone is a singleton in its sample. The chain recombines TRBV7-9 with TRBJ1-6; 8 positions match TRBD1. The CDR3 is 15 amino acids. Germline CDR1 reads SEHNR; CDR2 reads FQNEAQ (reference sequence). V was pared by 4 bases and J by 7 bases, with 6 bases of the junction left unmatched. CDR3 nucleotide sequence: TGTGCCAGCAGCTACGGACAGGGTGGAAATTCACCCCTCCACTTT. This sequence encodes CASSYGQGGNSPLHF. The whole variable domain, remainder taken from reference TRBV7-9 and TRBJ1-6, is DTGVSQNPRHKITKRGQNVTFRCDPISEHNRLYWYRQTLGQGPEFLTYFQNEAQLEKSRLLSDRFSAERPKGSFSTLEIQRTEQGDSAMYLCASSYGQGGNSPLHFGNGTRLTVT.

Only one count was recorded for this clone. The CDR3 reads CASSQDMTRTYGYTF. The CDR3, as DNA: TGTGCCAGCAGCCAAGACATGACACGGACGTATGGCTACACCTTC. The chain couples TRBV3-1 (or the pseudogene TRBV3-2) to TRBJ1-2; D gene unclear. The V gene's germline CDR1 is LGHDT and CDR2 YNNKEL (reference sequence). The CDR3 has 15 amino acids. The V and J ends lost 0 bases and 5 bases respectively, with 13 bases between them.

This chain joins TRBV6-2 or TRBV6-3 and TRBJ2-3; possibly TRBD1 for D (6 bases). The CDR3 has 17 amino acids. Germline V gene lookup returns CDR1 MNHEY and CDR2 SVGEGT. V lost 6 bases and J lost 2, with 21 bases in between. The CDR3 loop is CASSYHPRTDNTDTQYF. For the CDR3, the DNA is TGTGCCAGCAGCTATCATCCACGGACAGACAACACAGATACGCAGTATTTT.